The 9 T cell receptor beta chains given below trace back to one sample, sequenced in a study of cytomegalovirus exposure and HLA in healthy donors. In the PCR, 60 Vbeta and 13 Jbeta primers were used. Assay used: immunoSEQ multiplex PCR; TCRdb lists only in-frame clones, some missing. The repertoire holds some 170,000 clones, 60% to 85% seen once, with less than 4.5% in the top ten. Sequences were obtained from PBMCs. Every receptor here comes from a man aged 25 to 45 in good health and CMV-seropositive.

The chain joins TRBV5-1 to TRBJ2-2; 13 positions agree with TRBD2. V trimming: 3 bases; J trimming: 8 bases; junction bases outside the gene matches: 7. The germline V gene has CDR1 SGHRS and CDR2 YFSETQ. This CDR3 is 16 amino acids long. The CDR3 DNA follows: TGCGCCAGCAGCTCGTGGACTAGCGGGGGCGCGGGGGAGCTGTTTTTT. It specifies CASSSWTSGGAGELFF.

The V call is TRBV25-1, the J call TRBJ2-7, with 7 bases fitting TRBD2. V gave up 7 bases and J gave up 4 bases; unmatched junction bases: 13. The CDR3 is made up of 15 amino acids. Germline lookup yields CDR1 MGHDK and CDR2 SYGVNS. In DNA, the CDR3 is TGTGCCAGCACCCCCCTGGGCGGGGGTTTATACGAGCAGTACTTC. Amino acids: CASTPLGGGLYEQYF.

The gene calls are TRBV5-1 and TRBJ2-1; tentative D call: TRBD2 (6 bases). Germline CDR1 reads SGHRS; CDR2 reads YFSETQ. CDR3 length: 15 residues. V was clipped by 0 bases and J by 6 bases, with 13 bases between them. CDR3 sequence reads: CASSLGPFGGNEQFF. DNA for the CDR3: TGCGCCAGCAGCTTGGGTCCTTTCGGGGGCAATGAGCAGTTCTTC.

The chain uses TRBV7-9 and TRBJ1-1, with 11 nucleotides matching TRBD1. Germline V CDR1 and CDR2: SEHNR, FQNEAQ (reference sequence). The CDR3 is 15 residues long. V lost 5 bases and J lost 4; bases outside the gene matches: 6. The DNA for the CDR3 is TGTGCCAGCAGCGATACGGACAGGGGGCCCACTGAAGCTTTCTTT. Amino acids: CASSDTDRGPTEAFF.

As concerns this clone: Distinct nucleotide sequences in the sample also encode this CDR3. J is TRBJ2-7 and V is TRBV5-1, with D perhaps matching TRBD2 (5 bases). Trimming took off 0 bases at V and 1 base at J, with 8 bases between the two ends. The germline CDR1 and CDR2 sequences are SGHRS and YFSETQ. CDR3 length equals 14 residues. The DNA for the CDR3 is TGCGCCAGCAGCTTGGCGGGCGGGTCCTACGAGCAGTACTTC. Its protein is CASSLAGGSYEQYF.

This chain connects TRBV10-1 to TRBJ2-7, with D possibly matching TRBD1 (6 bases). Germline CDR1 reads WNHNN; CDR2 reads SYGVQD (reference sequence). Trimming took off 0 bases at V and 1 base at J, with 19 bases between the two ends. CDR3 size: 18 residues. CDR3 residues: CASSESGQGPKDSYEQYF. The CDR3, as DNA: TGCGCCAGCAGTGAGTCTGGGCAGGGGCCCAAAGATTCCTACGAGCAGTACTTC.

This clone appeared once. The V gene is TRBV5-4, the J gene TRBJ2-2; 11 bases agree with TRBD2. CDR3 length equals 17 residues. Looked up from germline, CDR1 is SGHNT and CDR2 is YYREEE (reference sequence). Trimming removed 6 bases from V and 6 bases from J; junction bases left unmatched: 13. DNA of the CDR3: TGTGCCAGCAAGACTGGAATAGCGGGGGGGCCGGCCGGGGAGCTGTTTTTT. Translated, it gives CASKTGIAGGPAGELFF.

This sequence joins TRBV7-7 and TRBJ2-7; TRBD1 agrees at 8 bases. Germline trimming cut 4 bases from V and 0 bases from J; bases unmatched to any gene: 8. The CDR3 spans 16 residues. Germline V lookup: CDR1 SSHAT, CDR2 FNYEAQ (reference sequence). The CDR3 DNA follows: TGTGCCAGCAGCTCAGGCCGGGACAGGAGCTCCTACGAGCAGTACTTC. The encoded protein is CASSSGRDRSSYEQYF. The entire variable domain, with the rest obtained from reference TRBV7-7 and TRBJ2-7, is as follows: GAGVSQSPRYKVTKRGQDVTLRCDPISSHATLYWYQQALGQGPEFLTYFNYEAQPDKSGLPSDRFSAERPEGSISTLTIQRTEQRDSAMYRCASSSGRDRSSYEQYFGPGTRLTVT.

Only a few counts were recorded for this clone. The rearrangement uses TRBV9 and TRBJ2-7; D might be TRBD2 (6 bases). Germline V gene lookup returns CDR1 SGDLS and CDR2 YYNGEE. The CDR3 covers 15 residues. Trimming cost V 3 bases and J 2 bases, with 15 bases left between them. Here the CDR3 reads CASSARPAGPYEQYF. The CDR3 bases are TGTGCCAGCAGCGCCCGCCCAGCGGGCCCCTACGAGCAGTACTTC.